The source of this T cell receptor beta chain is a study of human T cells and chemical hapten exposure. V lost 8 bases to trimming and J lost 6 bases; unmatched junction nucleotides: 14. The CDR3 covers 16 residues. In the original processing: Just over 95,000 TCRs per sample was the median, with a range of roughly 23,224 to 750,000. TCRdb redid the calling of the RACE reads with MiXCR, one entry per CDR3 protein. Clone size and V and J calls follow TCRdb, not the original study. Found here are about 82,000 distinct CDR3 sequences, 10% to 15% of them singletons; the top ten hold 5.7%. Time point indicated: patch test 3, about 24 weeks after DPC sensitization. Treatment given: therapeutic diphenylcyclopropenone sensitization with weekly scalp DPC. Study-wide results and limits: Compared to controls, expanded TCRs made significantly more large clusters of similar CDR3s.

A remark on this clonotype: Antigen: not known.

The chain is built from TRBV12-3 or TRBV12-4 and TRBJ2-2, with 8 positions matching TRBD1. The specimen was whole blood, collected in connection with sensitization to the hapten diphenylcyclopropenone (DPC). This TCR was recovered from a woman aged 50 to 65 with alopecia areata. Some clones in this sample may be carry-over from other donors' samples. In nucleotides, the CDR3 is TGTGCCAGCCGGACTTACCAGGGGGCAATTGCCGGGGAGCTGTTTTTT. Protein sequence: CASRTYQGAIAGELFF.